This passage covers 21 T cell receptor beta chains from one sample sequenced in a study of T cells after yellow fever vaccination. TCRdb re-called the 5' RACE reads with MiXCR, one entry per CDR3 protein. Counted here are about 300,000 distinct CDR3 sequences, roughly 8.7% occurring once; the ten biggest clones make up 3% to 3.5%. The source was CD4+ T cells sorted from PBMCs, collected 5 days after the yellow fever booster vaccination. These TCRs come from a man between 18 and 35 years old who received the YFV17D yellow fever vaccine.

The chain has TRBV6-2 or TRBV6-3 and TRBJ2-5; D remains unclear. Trimming took 2 bases from V and 3 from J, leaving 4 bases between them. CDR1 and CDR2 (germline): MNHEY, SVGEGT. The CDR3 spans 12 residues. This CDR3 is CASSYLKETQYF. The CDR3 region has the DNA TGTGCCAGCAGTTACCTAAAAGAGACCCAGTACTTC.

The CDR3: CSVAWGNTEAFF. As DNA, the CDR3 is TGCAGCGTTGCGTGGGGGAACACTGAAGCTTTCTTT. The genes are TRBV29-1 and TRBJ1-1; D gene unclear. The germline CDR1 and CDR2 sequences are SQVTM and ANQGSEA. Trimming took 4 bases from V and 1 from J, leaving 7 bases between them. The CDR3 sequence is 12 residues long.

V gene TRBV7-2 combines with J gene TRBJ2-5, with no clear D. Germline values: CDR1 SGHTA, CDR2 FQGNSA. The V end was cut by 1 base, the J end by 5 bases, with 5 bases between. The CDR3 sequence is 12 residues long. The CDR3 DNA follows: TGTGCCAGCAGCTTAGAGTTGGAGACCCAGTACTTC. It encodes CASSLELETQYF. Drawing the rest from reference TRBV7-2 and TRBJ2-5, the complete variable domain is GAGVSQSPSNKVTEKGKDVELRCDPISGHTALYWYRQSLGQGLEFLIYFQGNSAPDKSGLPSDRFSAERTGGSVSTLTIQRTQQEDSAVYLCASSLELETQYFGPGTRLLVL.

This clonotype was picked up a small number of times. This chain uses TRBV12-3 or TRBV12-4 with TRBJ2-1; D not resolved. V was shortened by 4 bases and J by 6 bases, with 10 bases between the two germline ends. CDR3 length: 13 amino acids. The CDR3 sequence: CASSSYVGNEQFF. The CDR3 DNA sequence: TGTGCCAGCAGTTCCTACGTCGGCAATGAGCAGTTCTTC.

The gene calls are TRBV20-1 and TRBJ2-7, with D possibly being TRBD1 (6 bases). The CDR3 is made up of 16 amino acids. In germline, CDR1 is DFQATT, CDR2 SNEGSKA (reference sequence). V gave up 2 bases and J gave up 0 bases, with 17 bases separating them. This CDR3 is CSARPPRQGSSYEQYV. CDR3 sequence (DNA): TGCAGTGCTAGACCCCCCCGCCAGGGGAGCTCCTACGAGCAGTACGTC.

This clonotype came up a few times. This chain uses TRBV6-5 with TRBJ1-2; tentatively, D is TRBD1 (5 bases). Trimming removed 6 bases at V and 1 base at J, with 15 bases between. The germline V gene encodes CDR1 MNHEY and CDR2 SVGAGI. The CDR3 has 15 residues. The CDR3 loop reads CASSLLSGHNYGYTF. The CDR3 DNA follows: TGTGCCAGCAGCTTACTTTCAGGGCATAACTATGGCTACACCTTC.

This clonotype showed up just a few times. The chain carries TRBV27 and TRBJ2-2; weak D call: TRBD2 (5 bases). Germline V gives CDR1 MNHEY, CDR2 SMNVEV (reference sequence). This CDR3 contains 15 residues. V dropped 2 bases and J dropped 1 base, with 8 bases sitting between them. The chain's CDR3 is CASSLRAGNTGELFF. For the CDR3, the DNA is TGTGCCAGCAGTTTAAGGGCGGGGAACACCGGGGAGCTGTTTTTT.

V gene TRBV15 combines with J gene TRBJ2-6, with D uncertain. This CDR3 is built from 15 residues. V was cut by 3 bases and J by 9 bases, with 15 bases left in between. Germline V gene sequence: CDR1 LNHNV, CDR2 YYDKDF (reference sequence). The CDR3 region has the DNA TGTGCCACCAGCAGGGCCGGAACTCCGGGCAACGTCCTGACTTTC. It yields the protein CATSRAGTPGNVLTF.

This clonotype was seen more than once but under ten times. The chain couples TRBV11-2 to TRBJ1-1; D gene uncertain. This CDR3 region has 13 residues. Per the germline V gene, CDR1 is SGHAT and CDR2 is FQNNGV. Trimming removed 6 bases at V and 4 bases at J, with 12 bases between. CDR3: CASRVGLSTEAFF. CDR3 in DNA: TGTGCCAGCAGGGTAGGGCTGAGCACTGAAGCTTTCTTT.

This clonotype was detected ten times or more. This chain joins TRBV11-2 and TRBJ2-3; 10 bases align to TRBD2. The V gene's germline CDR1 is SGHAT and CDR2 FQNNGV. There are 16 residues in the CDR3. V lost 4 bases to trimming and J lost 2 bases; unmatched junction nucleotides: 6. CDR3 in DNA: TGTGCCAGCAGCTCCTATCTAGCGGGGGTCACAGATACGCAGTATTTT. Protein sequence: CASSSYLAGVTDTQYF.

The chain uses TRBV6-5 and TRBJ1-2; 7 nucleotides align to TRBD1. Trimming removed 3 bases from V and 7 bases from J; junction bases left unmatched: 5. The CDR3 sequence is 13 residues long. From germline, CDR1 is MNHEY and CDR2 SVGAGI. DNA for the CDR3: TGTGCCAGCAGTTATTTGCGGACAGGTGGCTACACCTTC. Amino acid sequence: CASSYLRTGGYTF.

This clonotype appeared a few times. The CDR3 bases are TGCGCCAGCAGCTTGGTCTCGAGGGATACGCAGTATTTT. This codes for CASSLVSRDTQYF. The rearrangement links TRBV5-1 to TRBJ2-3; D call uncertain. Trimming cost V 0 bases and J 6 bases, with 8 bases left between them. Germline CDR1 SGHRS, CDR2 YFSETQ. The CDR3 is 13 residues long.

This clonotype appeared a few times. V and J are TRBV6-6 and TRBJ1-5; D possibly corresponds to TRBD1 (5 bases). This CDR3 has 17 residues. CDR1 and CDR2 (germline): MNHNY, SVGAGI (reference sequence). The V end was cut by 2 bases, the J end by 6 bases, with 20 bases between. CDR3 residues: CASSYLRGVDSRQPQHF. The DNA for the CDR3 is TGTGCCAGCAGTTACCTTCGGGGGGTAGATTCGCGTCAGCCCCAGCATTTT.

The table lists this clonotype with a few counts. The chain joins TRBV6-6 to TRBJ2-7, with a possible D match to TRBD2 (7 bases). V lost 4 bases and J lost 5, with 18 bases in between. In germline, CDR1 is MNHNY, CDR2 SVGAGI (reference sequence). There are 15 residues in the CDR3. The chain's CDR3 is CASSWGGGHPDEQYF. The CDR3, as DNA: TGTGCCAGCAGTTGGGGGGGGGGCCATCCGGACGAGCAGTACTTC.

Comments on this clonotype: The junction differs from germline at one of its ends, possibly a read error. This sequence joins TRBV5-1 and TRBJ2-2; weak D call: TRBD2 (5 bases). There are 14 residues in the CDR3. CDR1 SGHRS and CDR2 YFSETQ come from the germline V gene. CDR3 coding DNA: TGCGCCAGCAGTTTGGGAGAACGTACCGGGGAGCTGTTTTTT. Protein: CASSLGERTGELFF.

A few counts support this clonotype. This chain links TRBV12-3 or TRBV12-4 with TRBJ1-3, with D uncertain. The CDR3 covers 13 residues. V was clipped by 2 bases and J by 4 bases, with 6 bases between them. Written as DNA, the CDR3 is TGTGCCAGCAGTTTACTACAGGGAAACACCATATATTTT. Translating gives CASSLLQGNTIYF.

This clonotype has only a few counts. This rearrangement joins TRBV6-5 to TRBJ2-1; 12 positions match TRBD2. The CDR3 spans 15 residues. CDR1 and CDR2 from the germline V gene are MNHEY and SVGAGI. The V and J ends lost 5 bases and 12 bases, in that order; junction bases with no gene match: 11. The CDR3 loop reads CASSRQTSGGTGQFF. As DNA, the CDR3 is TGTGCCAGCAGTCGCCAGACTAGCGGGGGAACGGGGCAGTTCTTC.

The chain uses TRBV29-1 and TRBJ1-1; D gene ambiguous. CDR1 and CDR2 (germline): SQVTM, ANQGSEA. The CDR3 covers 11 residues. V was cut by 4 bases and J by 8 bases, with 11 bases left in between. CDR3 region: CSVVRAQEAFF. DNA for the CDR3: TGCAGCGTTGTCAGAGCGCAGGAAGCTTTCTTT.

In this sample, this clonotype turned up a few times. The chain carries TRBV10-3 and TRBJ2-5, with 8 nucleotides matching TRBD1. Germline values: CDR1 ENHRY, CDR2 SYGVKD. The trim removed 0 bases at V and 5 bases at J, leaving 8 bases unmatched. CDR3 length: 16 residues. CDR3: CAISESPYTGGETQYF. The CDR3 DNA follows: TGTGCCATCAGTGAGTCGCCATACACAGGGGGGGAGACCCAGTACTTC.

In this sample, this clonotype turned up a few times. V is TRBV6-6 and J is TRBJ2-4; D unresolved. Trimming removed 5 bases from V and 8 bases from J, with 10 bases in between. Germline CDR1 reads MNHNY; CDR2 reads SVGAGI (reference sequence). This CDR3 is 12 amino acids long. The DNA for the CDR3 is TGTGCCAGCAGTCTGAGTCGGGACATTCAGTACTTC. The encoded protein is CASSLSRDIQYF.

The rearrangement uses TRBV7-9 and TRBJ1-3; D is ambiguous. The CDR3 runs 16 residues. Germline CDR1 reads SEHNR; CDR2 reads FQNEAQ (reference sequence). V was shortened by 5 bases and J by 0 bases, with 14 bases between the two germline ends. CDR3 protein: CASSPHDGYSGNTIYF. Here the CDR3 DNA reads TGTGCCAGCAGCCCTCACGACGGATACTCTGGAAACACCATATATTTT.